This TCR beta chain originates from a study of T cells in Graves' hyperthyroidism and ophthalmopathy. Amplified regions were TCR beta CDR3 sequences from RNA transcripts. HTBI primers were employed in a first-round RT-PCR of the TCR CDR3. TCRdb passed the multiplex PCR reads through MiXCR, listing each CDR3 protein once. The table has 540,000 or so distinct CDR3 sequences, around 45% seen once. CDR3 size: 16 residues. Per germline, CDR1 SGHRS and CDR2 YFSETQ. Trimming left V 5 bases short and J 6 bases short, with 24 bases between. There are a few counts of this clonotype. This receptor was taken from an adult woman with Graves' disease, either hyperthyroidism or ophthalmopathy (not recorded which). Sequencing was carried out using peripheral blood or thyroid tissue (not recorded which). This sequence joins TRBV5-1 and TRBJ2-7, with a possible D match to TRBD1 (6 bases). In DNA, the CDR3 is TGCGCCAGCAGTGCGCACGGGACATCAGGATACGGCGAGCAGTACTTC. Translated: CASSAHGTSGYGEQYF.